The 22 T cell receptor beta chains below come from one sample, sequenced in a study of shared clonotypes between healthy human individuals. The table came from immunoSEQ multiplex PCR; TCRdb's copy has only in-frame clones and leaves some out. Of over 800,000 clones in the sample, roughly 92% were seen once. As defined, naive CD8 cells were CD45RO-negative and positively selected for CCR7, with terminally differentiated effector memory CD45RA+ cells excluded. Sample: naive CD8+ T cells sorted from blood. The receptor set was obtained from a man between 25 and 39 years old in good health.

The CDR3: CASSQDGVGATGELFF. CDR3 nucleotide sequence: TGCGCCAGCAGCCAAGATGGTGTAGGGGCCACCGGGGAGCTGTTTTTT. This chain links TRBV4-1 with TRBJ2-2; weak D call: TRBD1 (5 bases). Germline assignment: CDR1 MGHRA and CDR2 YSYEKL. V lost 0 bases, J lost 4 bases, and 12 bases lay in between. This CDR3 has 16 amino acids.

The genes are TRBV5-4 and TRBJ2-3; 9 nucleotides line up with TRBD2. Germline CDR1 reads SGHNT; CDR2 reads YYREEE (reference sequence). CDR3 length: 15 amino acids. V lost 2 bases and J lost 4; bases outside the gene matches: 5. CDR3 bases: TGTGCCAGCAGCTTCCATAGCGGGAGTCCAGATACGCAGTATTTT. The encoded protein is CASSFHSGSPDTQYF.

Remarks on this clone: It may be a read error: a sequence one base away is much more abundant. Other DNA sequences in this specimen translate into the identical CDR3. The chain uses TRBV27 and TRBJ2-7; D gene ambiguous. The CDR3 has 11 residues. V was clipped by 6 bases and J by 0 bases, with 3 bases between them. The germline gives CDR1 MNHEY, CDR2 SMNVEV (reference sequence). The CDR3 loop reads CASSYSYEQYF. The DNA for the CDR3 is TGTGCCAGCAGCTACTCCTACGAGCAGTACTTC.

The chain couples TRBV27 to TRBJ2-2, with 9 nucleotides matching TRBD2. The CDR3 is 15 residues long. In germline, CDR1 is MNHEY, CDR2 SMNVEV (reference sequence). Trimming took 2 bases from V and 6 from J; bases not matched to a gene: 4. CDR3 bases: TGTGCCAGCAGTTTAGCGGGAGGGCAGGCCGGGGAGCTGTTTTTT. Translating gives CASSLAGGQAGELFF.

This clone occurred once. This sequence joins TRBV2 and TRBJ2-1; D could derive from TRBD1 or TRBD2 (6 bases each). Germline lookup yields CDR1 SNHLY and CDR2 FYNNEI. V dropped 6 bases and J dropped 1 base, with 19 bases sitting between them. This CDR3 is 17 amino acids long. The CDR3 region is CASSGGRGGGSYNEQFF. CDR3 DNA: TGTGCCAGCAGCGGAGGAAGAGGGGGAGGATCCTACAATGAGCAGTTCTTC. Combining the CDR3 with reference TRBV2 and TRBJ2-1 gives the whole variable domain EPEVTQTPSHQVTQMGQEVILRCVPISNHLYFYWYRQILGQKVEFLVSFYNNEISEKSEIFDDQFSVERPDGSNFTLKIRSTKLEDSAMYFCASSGGRGGGSYNEQFFGPGTRLTVL.

A few counts support this clone. V is TRBV6-1 and J is TRBJ1-1; D may be TRBD1 (6 bases). Trimming pared 8 bases from V and 6 bases from J, leaving 19 bases between. Germline CDR1 reads MNHNS; CDR2 reads SASEGT. The CDR3 extends over 14 amino acids. The CDR3: CASGGTGWAAEAFF. CDR3 coding DNA: TGTGCCAGCGGGGGTACAGGGTGGGCAGCTGAAGCTTTCTTT.

The chain links TRBV29-1 to TRBJ2-1; D is possibly TRBD2 (6 bases). This CDR3 comprises 16 residues. The V gene's germline CDR1 is SQVTM and CDR2 ANQGSEA. Trimming cost V 2 bases and J 6 bases, with 20 bases left between them. CDR3 nucleotide sequence: TGCAGCGTTGAACCTACTAGCCCCGACTCTGGCAATGAGCAGTTCTTC. It yields the protein CSVEPTSPDSGNEQFF.

CDR3 nucleotides: TGTGCCAGCAGCGTAGGAGGCGGGGGCGCAGATACGCAGTATTTT. Protein: CASSVGGGGADTQYF. The chain uses TRBV9 and TRBJ2-3; TRBD2 is a possible D gene (7 bases). Trimming pared 0 bases from V and 4 bases from J, leaving 12 bases between. Germline CDR1 is SGDLS and CDR2 is YYNGEE. The CDR3 is 15 residues long.

This clone has a single count. The chain uses TRBV29-1 and TRBJ2-7, with 7 positions matching TRBD2. The CDR3 length is 17 residues. The trim removed 3 bases at V and 1 base at J, leaving 15 bases unmatched. Germline CDR1 reads SQVTM; CDR2 reads ANQGSEA. CDR3 sequence: CSVEKGRDGEESYEQYF. The DNA of the CDR3 is TGCAGCGTTGAGAAAGGGAGGGACGGGGAAGAGTCCTACGAGCAGTACTTC.

The chain has TRBV29-1 and TRBJ2-1; D not resolved. Germline CDR1 SQVTM, CDR2 ANQGSEA. This CDR3 is built from 15 residues. Trimming shortened V by 0 bases and J by 7 bases, and 16 bases separated the two germline ends. Here the CDR3 reads CSVEDPPKELNEQFF. CDR3 in DNA: TGCAGCGTTGAAGATCCCCCGAAGGAGCTTAATGAGCAGTTCTTC.

The chain recombines TRBV2 with TRBJ2-1; 11 bases are a match to TRBD2. The CDR3 loop spans 15 amino acids. V lost 8 bases to trimming and J lost 6 bases; unmatched junction nucleotides: 9. The V gene's germline CDR1 is SNHLY and CDR2 FYNNEI. This chain's CDR3 is CASPPGTSGGNEQFF. The CDR3 DNA reads TGTGCCAGCCCCCCCGGGACTAGCGGAGGCAATGAGCAGTTCTTC. The variable domain in full, completed from reference TRBV2 and TRBJ2-1, reads EPEVTQTPSHQVTQMGQEVILRCVPISNHLYFYWYRQILGQKVEFLVSFYNNEISEKSEIFDDQFSVERPDGSNFTLKIRSTKLEDSAMYFCASPPGTSGGNEQFFGPGTRLTVL.

Concerning this clone itself: Other DNA sequences from this sample encode an identical CDR3 as well. This chain uses TRBV7-2 with TRBJ2-7, with D possibly being TRBD2 (6 bases). The CDR3 runs 13 residues. CDR1 SGHTA and CDR2 FQGNSA come from the germline V gene. The germline V and J ends were trimmed by 2 bases and 2 bases, with 7 bases remaining between them. The CDR3 DNA follows: TGTGCCAGCAGCTTACTAGCGCCCTACGAGCAGTACTTC. Translating gives CASSLLAPYEQYF.

The genes are TRBV7-9 and TRBJ2-7; TRBD2 is a possible D gene (6 bases). V was trimmed by 5 bases and J by 3 bases, leaving 14 bases between them. The CDR3 totals 14 residues. Germline V gene sequence: CDR1 SEHNR, CDR2 FQNEAQ (reference sequence). The CDR3 nucleotides are TGTGCCAGCAGCGCCCCCATAGCGGTCTACGAGCAGTACTTC. Translating gives CASSAPIAVYEQYF.

The chain joins TRBV5-1 to TRBJ2-2; possible D gene TRBD1, 5 bases. The V end was cut by 2 bases, the J end by 3 bases, with 17 bases between. CDR1 SGHRS and CDR2 YFSETQ come from the germline V gene. This CDR3 comprises 17 residues. CDR3 residues: CASSFPPDSTYTGELFF. The CDR3 DNA is TGCGCCAGCAGCTTCCCACCCGACAGCACCTACACCGGGGAGCTGTTTTTT.

V usage is TRBV27 and J usage is TRBJ1-1, with 9 bases lining up with TRBD1. The V and J ends lost 2 bases and 4 bases, in that order; junction bases with no gene match: 2. The CDR3 length is 14 residues. Germline CDR1 MNHEY, CDR2 SMNVEV (reference sequence). CDR3 sequence (DNA): TGTGCCAGCAGTTTACTACAGGGGGCCACTGAAGCTTTCTTT. Protein: CASSLLQGATEAFF.

The V gene is TRBV29-1, the J gene TRBJ2-5, with TRBD2 as a possible D gene (6 bases). CDR1 is SQVTM, CDR2 ANQGSEA, per germline. The CDR3 consists of 12 residues. With 3 bases removed from V and 3 bases from J, the gap between germline ends came to 8 bases. This chain's CDR3 is CSVDGTEETQYF. CDR3 DNA sequence: TGCAGCGTTGACGGGACTGAAGAGACCCAGTACTTC.

CDR3 in amino acids: CASSPQGVGTEAFF. The CDR3 DNA follows: TGTGCCAGCAGCCCCCAGGGGGTCGGCACTGAAGCTTTCTTT. This rearrangement joins TRBV14 to TRBJ1-1; 7 nucleotides line up with TRBD1. The CDR3 consists of 14 residues. Per germline, CDR1 SGHDN and CDR2 FVKESK. Trimming cost V 4 bases and J 4 bases; bases outside gene matches: 6.

This clone was observed a single time. The rearrangement links TRBV7-2 to TRBJ2-3, with 12 bases matching TRBD1. V shed 3 bases and J 6 bases; nucleotides not matched to a gene: 4. Germline CDR1 and CDR2: SGHTA and FQGNSA. This CDR3 spans 15 amino acids. CDR3 region: CASSLGTGGRDTQYF. CDR3 nucleotide sequence: TGTGCCAGCAGCTTGGGGACAGGGGGCAGGGATACGCAGTATTTT. The full variable domain, in which reference TRBV7-2 and TRBJ2-3 provide the parts outside the CDR3, is GAGVSQSPSNKVTEKGKDVELRCDPISGHTALYWYRQSLGQGLEFLIYFQGNSAPDKSGLPSDRFSAERTGGSVSTLTIQRTQQEDSAVYLCASSLGTGGRDTQYFGPGTRLTVL.

The chain is built from TRBV7-9 and TRBJ2-3; D is possibly TRBD2 (5 bases). Trimming cost V 5 bases and J 1 base, with 16 bases left between them. CDR1 is SEHNR, CDR2 FQNEAQ, per germline (reference sequence). The CDR3 has 16 amino acids. CDR3 coding DNA: TGTGCCAGCAGCATGTTGACTATCACCCGCACAGATACGCAGTATTTT. The encoded protein is CASSMLTITRTDTQYF. The whole variable domain, filled in from reference TRBV7-9 and TRBJ2-3, reads DTGVSQNPRHKITKRGQNVTFRCDPISEHNRLYWYRQTLGQGPEFLTYFQNEAQLEKSRLLSDRFSAERPKGSFSTLEIQRTEQGDSAMYLCASSMLTITRTDTQYFGPGTRLTVL.

The chain is built from TRBV28 and TRBJ2-3; 10 nucleotides align to TRBD2. The ends lost 2 bases at V and 3 bases at J; junction bases unmatched: 5. Germline V gene lookup returns CDR1 MDHEN and CDR2 SYDVKM. The CDR3 runs to 16 residues. CDR3 sequence reads: CASSLTPSGRTDTQYF. As DNA, the CDR3 is TGTGCCAGCAGTTTAACGCCTAGCGGGAGAACAGATACGCAGTATTTT.

This chain joins TRBV6-5 and TRBJ2-7; the match to TRBD2 covers 8 bases. CDR3 size: 14 residues. J gave up 3 bases and V 5 bases, and 6 bases lay outside the gene matches. Germline lookup yields CDR1 MNHEY and CDR2 SVGAGI. Written as DNA, the CDR3 is TGTGCCAGCAGTACACTAGCGGAGGGCTACGAGCAGTACTTC. This gives the protein CASSTLAEGYEQYF.

CDR3 nucleotides: TGTGCCAGCAGCCCACCGGACAGGACGCGAGACGAGCAGTACTTC. Amino acid sequence: CASSPPDRTRDEQYF. The chain links TRBV7-9 to TRBJ2-7; 7 bases align to TRBD1. The CDR3 extends over 15 amino acids. CDR1 is SEHNR and CDR2 is FQNEAQ in the germline V gene (reference sequence). V trimming: 5 bases; J trimming: 5 bases; junction bases outside the gene matches: 12.